The clone carrying this T cell receptor (beta chain) showed up many times. The source of the sample is a study of early T cells in non-severe SARS-CoV-2 infection. TCRdb re-called the 5' RACE reads through MiXCR, storing one row per CDR3 protein. The profile shows roughly 55,000 distinct CDR3 sequences, roughly 12% of them singletons. Trimming left V 3 bases short and J 3 bases short, with 15 bases between. CDR1 MNHNS and CDR2 SASEGT come from the germline V gene. This CDR3 is 15 amino acids long. The TCR sequence derives from an adult who was a healthcare worker with PCR-confirmed SARS-CoV-2 infection or an uninfected control (not recorded which). Sequenced sample: whole blood. The rearrangement uses TRBV6-1 and TRBJ2-7, with no clear D. In DNA, the CDR3 is TGTGCCAGCAGTGAGCCCGGTACCCCATACTACGAGCAGTACTTC. Its protein product is CASSEPGTPYYEQYF.